What follows are 30 T cell receptor beta chains derived from one specimen sequenced in a study of CD4 T cells in relation to SARS-CoV-2 and coronaviruses. Clones were read by immunoSEQ multiplex PCR, and TCRdb kept only the in-frame ones, dropping some. Of under 25,000 clones in the sample, roughly 80% were seen once. CD4+ T cells from unexposed donors were obtained before the COVID-19 pandemic (2011-2018). After roughly 9 days of culture, CD4+ T cells were isolated. Their antigens are not known. Sequenced sample: CD4+ T cells from PBMCs, cultured in vitro. Receptors originate from a human donor in good health.

DNA of the CDR3: TGTGCCAGCAGCCGGGACAGGGTTAGGGGCACTGAAGCTTTCTTT. Amino acid sequence: CASSRDRVRGTEAFF. The chain is built from TRBV6-6 and TRBJ1-1; TRBD1 matches at 9 bases. The ends lost 6 bases at V and 4 bases at J; junction bases unmatched: 9. This CDR3 comprises 15 residues. Germline-derived CDR1 and CDR2 are MNHNY and SVGAGI (reference sequence).

V gene TRBV15 combines with J gene TRBJ1-1; D not resolved. The germline CDR1 and CDR2 sequences are LNHNV and YYDKDF (reference sequence). V lost 1 base and J lost 1, with 7 bases in between. The length of the CDR3 is 14 residues. CDR3: CATSRGTGNTEAFF. CDR3 DNA: TGTGCCACCAGCAGAGGGACGGGGAACACTGAAGCTTTCTTT. Full variable domain (rest looked up from reference TRBV15 and TRBJ1-1): DAMVIQNPRYQVTQFGKPVTLSCSQTLNHNVMYWYQQKSSQAPKLLFHYYDKDFNNEADTPDNFQSRRPNTSFCFLDIRSPGLGDTAMYLCATSRGTGNTEAFFGQGTRLTVV.

The chain has TRBV18 and TRBJ1-5; D not resolved. CDR1 KGHSH and CDR2 LQKENI come from the germline V gene. Trimming removed 4 bases at V and 4 bases at J, with 8 bases between. The CDR3 loop spans 13 amino acids. For the CDR3, the DNA is TGTGCCAGCTCACTTGACAAGAATCAGCCCCAGCATTTT. This translates into CASSLDKNQPQHF.

The genes are TRBV7-9 and TRBJ1-2, with 8 nucleotides matching TRBD1. The CDR3 is made up of 13 amino acids. With V trimmed by 3 bases and J by 5 bases, 2 bases remained unmatched. The germline V gene has CDR1 SEHNR and CDR2 FQNEAQ (reference sequence). Written as DNA, the CDR3 is TGTGCCAGCAGCTTGGACAGGGCTTATGGCTACACCTTC. Protein product: CASSLDRAYGYTF.

This clone showed up just a few times. V and J are TRBV27 and TRBJ2-7; a possible D gene is TRBD2 (5 bases). CDR3 length: 14 residues. Deletions cut 3 bases from V and 4 bases from J, with 13 bases between. The germline gives CDR1 MNHEY, CDR2 SMNVEV (reference sequence). CDR3 sequence reads: CASSFDRDFYEQYF. The CDR3 DNA sequence: TGTGCCAGCAGTTTTGATCGGGATTTTTACGAGCAGTACTTC.

This sequence joins TRBV19 and TRBJ2-1; D is unresolved. Trimming cost V 6 bases and J 3 bases, with 3 bases left between them. The germline gives CDR1 LNHDA, CDR2 SQIVND (reference sequence). This CDR3 comprises 11 residues. This CDR3 is CASRDYNEQFF. In DNA, the CDR3 is TGTGCCAGTAGGGACTACAATGAGCAGTTCTTC.

The chain joins TRBV19 to TRBJ2-3, with TRBD2 matching 12 bases. The junction had 3 bases not matched to a gene; V was cut back by 1 base and J by 1 base. CDR1 is LNHDA and CDR2 is SQIVND in the germline V gene (reference sequence). This CDR3 has 17 residues. This chain's CDR3 is CASSIVGLAGRTDTQYF. The CDR3 DNA reads as TGTGCCAGTAGTATAGTCGGACTAGCGGGGCGCACAGATACGCAGTATTTT.

The genes are TRBV28 and TRBJ2-7; tentative D call: TRBD1 (6 bases). V lost 3 bases to trimming and J lost 6 bases, with 12 bases between them. Germline V gene lookup returns CDR1 MDHEN and CDR2 SYDVKM. The CDR3 loop spans 13 amino acids. The CDR3: CASSFSGAGEQYF. The CDR3 bases are TGTGCCAGCAGTTTTTCAGGGGCTGGCGAGCAGTACTTC.

J is TRBJ1-6 and V is TRBV19; weak D call: TRBD1 (6 bases). Trimming took off 6 bases at V and 6 bases at J, with 18 bases between the two ends. Germline values: CDR1 LNHDA, CDR2 SQIVND (reference sequence). The CDR3 extends over 16 amino acids. The CDR3 region has the DNA TGTGCCAGTAGCCCGGACAGTTTAAGGGGTAATTCACCCCTCCACTTT. Translation: CASSPDSLRGNSPLHF.

V usage is TRBV11-2 and J usage is TRBJ2-5; D is uncertain. Trimming cost V 5 bases and J 4 bases, with 20 bases left between them. Germline CDR1 is SGHAT and CDR2 is FQNNGV. This CDR3 is 16 amino acids long. Here the CDR3 reads CASSRSAGPSGETQYF. The CDR3 nucleotides read TGTGCCAGCAGCCGCAGCGCCGGGCCCAGTGGAGAGACCCAGTACTTC.

This clone was observed a few times. The J gene is TRBJ1-5, the V gene TRBV19; no reliable D call. The CDR3 has 13 residues. CDR1 is LNHDA, CDR2 SQIVND, per germline (reference sequence). The V end lost 8 bases, the J end lost 9 bases, and 17 bases lay between the germline ends. CDR3 protein: CASRTHERGPQHF. The CDR3 nucleotides are TGTGCCAGTCGAACACACGAACGGGGGCCCCAGCATTTT.

The V call is TRBV5-1, the J call TRBJ1-2; D gene uncertain. Germline CDR1 SGHRS, CDR2 YFSETQ. V lost 0 bases to trimming and J lost 7 bases, with 13 bases between them. The CDR3 runs 14 residues. The CDR3 DNA reads TGCGCCAGCAGCTTGGAAAAATCGGGATTTGGCTACACCTTC. Translated: CASSLEKSGFGYTF.

The chain links TRBV9 to TRBJ1-2, with 9 bases identical to TRBD1. V gave up 0 bases and J gave up 4 bases; unmatched junction bases: 4. This CDR3 spans 15 amino acids. Germline CDR1 reads SGDLS; CDR2 reads YYNGEE. CDR3 loop: CASSVEDRGGYGYTF. The CDR3 nucleotides read TGTGCCAGCAGCGTAGAGGACAGGGGTGGCTATGGCTACACCTTC.

This CDR3 is CASSGGQGWTEAFF. The CDR3 coding sequence is TGCGCCAGCAGCGGAGGACAGGGTTGGACTGAAGCTTTCTTT. V and J are TRBV5-1 and TRBJ1-1; TRBD1 matches 8 bases. There are 14 residues in the CDR3. Per the germline V gene, CDR1 is SGHRS and CDR2 is YFSETQ. J gave up 5 bases and V 4 bases, and 7 bases lay outside the gene matches.

The chain has TRBV20-1 and TRBJ1-3; 8 nucleotides match TRBD1. This CDR3 comprises 14 residues. Germline CDR1 DFQATT, CDR2 SNEGSKA (reference sequence). J lost 7 bases, V lost 3 bases, and 8 bases had no gene match. In DNA, the CDR3 is TGCAGTGCTAGTAGGAGGACAGGGCGGAACACCATATATTTT. It translates to CSASRRTGRNTIYF.

The V and J genes are TRBV6-5 and TRBJ2-7, with 7 nucleotides matching TRBD2. The germline CDR1 and CDR2 sequences are MNHEY and SVGAGI. The CDR3 runs to 15 residues. The ends lost 1 base at V and 0 bases at J; junction bases unmatched: 3. CDR3 sequence (DNA): TGTGCCAGCAGTTACTGGGGCGGGAGCTCCTACGAGCAGTACTTC. Translating it yields CASSYWGGSSYEQYF.

The chain recombines TRBV6-5 with TRBJ2-7; 12 positions agree with TRBD1. The junction had 10 bases not matched to a gene; V was cut back by 6 bases and J by 7 bases. The CDR3 has 15 residues. Germline-derived CDR1 and CDR2 are MNHEY and SVGAGI. CDR3 sequence reads: CASSSPGQGAGEQYF. DNA for the CDR3: TGTGCCAGCAGCTCACCGGGACAGGGGGCCGGGGAGCAGTACTTC.

The rearrangement joins TRBV3-1 (or the pseudogene TRBV3-2) to TRBJ2-1; TRBD2 aligns across 11 bases. The CDR3 spans 17 residues. The V segment lost 6 bases and the J segment 9 bases; nucleotides outside the gene matches: 16. Looked up from germline, CDR1 is LGHDT and CDR2 is YNNKEL (reference sequence). The CDR3 loop is CASRLLLAGGPTGEQFF. DNA for the CDR3: TGTGCCAGCAGGCTGCTTCTAGCGGGAGGCCCCACGGGTGAGCAGTTCTTC.

The sample holds one count of this clone. This chain joins TRBV10-3 and TRBJ1-2, with 8 bases that match TRBD1. Germline lookup yields CDR1 ENHRY and CDR2 SYGVKD. V lost 0 bases and J lost 2; bases outside the gene matches: 5. This CDR3 has 16 amino acids. The CDR3 nucleotides are TGTGCCATCAGTGAGTCTCAGGGGGCGGGAAACTATGGCTACACCTTC. It codes for CAISESQGAGNYGYTF.

The rearrangement links TRBV18 to TRBJ2-3; D gene uncertain. Germline loops: CDR1 KGHSH, CDR2 LQKENI. The CDR3 is 13 amino acids. V lost 2 bases and J 0 bases, leaving 3 bases between the germline ends. In DNA, the CDR3 is TGTGCCAGCTCACCAGGGAGCACAGATACGCAGTATTTT. Its protein product is CASSPGSTDTQYF.

The chain recombines TRBV6-4 with TRBJ1-2, with no clear D. Trimming left V 5 bases short and J 5 bases short, with 12 bases between. The germline gives CDR1 MRHNA, CDR2 SNTAGT. This CDR3 spans 13 amino acids. The DNA for the CDR3 is TGTGCCAGCAGTCTTGACGGCAAGTATGGCTACACCTTC. Residues: CASSLDGKYGYTF.

This clone showed up just a few times. This chain uses TRBV7-3 with TRBJ2-7; D remains unclear. V was pared by 0 bases and J by 5 bases, with 8 bases between. This CDR3 spans 13 amino acids. Per germline, CDR1 SGHTA and CDR2 FQGTGA. CDR3 DNA sequence: TGTGCCAGCAGCTTAACGCCTAGGGACGAGCAGTACTTC. Encoded protein: CASSLTPRDEQYF.

The table lists this clone with a count of one. This chain links TRBV18 with TRBJ2-2, with 7 bases matching TRBD1. Germline trimming cut 1 base from V and 4 bases from J; bases unmatched to any gene: 3. CDR1 is KGHSH, CDR2 LQKENI, per germline. This CDR3 has 15 residues. CDR3: CASSPLPGGTGELFF. The CDR3 coding sequence is TGTGCCAGCTCACCACTGCCAGGGGGCACCGGGGAGCTGTTTTTT.

The V gene is TRBV7-8, the J gene TRBJ2-1, with 11 bases lining up with TRBD2. The germline CDR1 and CDR2 sequences are SGHVS and FQNEAQ. The CDR3 length is 18 residues. V lost 5 bases and J lost 0; bases outside the gene matches: 9. CDR3 bases: TGTGCCAGCAGCCCATTTAGCGGGAGGGAGAGCTCCTACAATGAGCAGTTCTTC. Its translation: CASSPFSGRESSYNEQFF.

This clone occurred once. The rearrangement uses TRBV24-1 and TRBJ2-2; no clear D gene. CDR1 KGHDR and CDR2 SFDVKD come from the germline V gene. V lost 9 bases and J 5 bases, leaving 9 bases between the germline ends. The CDR3 covers 12 residues. CDR3 amino acids: CATEQRTGELFF. The CDR3 DNA sequence: TGTGCCACCGAACAGAGAACCGGGGAGCTGTTTTTT.

This chain links TRBV25-1 with TRBJ2-7; 12 bases fit TRBD1. V dropped 4 bases and J dropped 7; count of bases not matched to a gene: 8. CDR1 MGHDK and CDR2 SYGVNS come from the germline V gene. This CDR3 is 15 amino acids long. As DNA, the CDR3 is TGTGCCAGCAGTGTAGCGGGACAGGGGGCCGAGGAGCAGTACTTC. Protein sequence: CASSVAGQGAEEQYF.

This clone was picked up one time. The V gene is TRBV12-3 or TRBV12-4, the J gene TRBJ1-5, with TRBD1 matching 11 bases. There are 13 residues in the CDR3. Germline trimming cut 6 bases from V and 6 bases from J; bases unmatched to any gene: 1. The CDR3 sequence: CASRGTGGQPQHF. Written as DNA, the CDR3 is TGTGCCAGCAGGGGGACAGGGGGTCAGCCCCAGCATTTT.

This chain connects TRBV21-1 to TRBJ1-5; the tabulated D call, TRBD1, remains unverified against the DNA. TRBV21-1 is termed a pseudogene. This CDR3 is 16 amino acids long. As DNA, the CDR3 is TGTGCCACCTCAGGGGGCAGACAAAAAAGCAATCAGCCCCAGCATTTT. The encoded protein is CATSGGRQKSNQPQHF.

The V and J genes are TRBV27 and TRBJ2-3; TRBD1 matches 7 bases. Germline lookup yields CDR1 MNHEY and CDR2 SMNVEV (reference sequence). The CDR3 has 16 residues. Trimming took 7 bases from V and 1 from J; bases not matched to a gene: 11. CDR3 sequence reads: CASTRQGSLGTDTQYF. The CDR3 coding sequence is TGTGCCAGCACCCGACAGGGATCACTGGGCACAGATACGCAGTATTTT.

V usage is TRBV5-5 and J usage is TRBJ2-3, with D possibly being TRBD2 (6 bases). Germline CDR1 and CDR2: SGHKS and YYEKEE (reference sequence). The V and J ends lost 4 bases and 4 bases respectively, with 13 bases between them. The CDR3 runs to 14 residues. CDR3 residues: CASSPVPGADTQYF. CDR3 bases: TGTGCCAGCAGCCCCGTACCGGGAGCAGATACGCAGTATTTT.